This T cell receptor (beta chain) derives from a study of T-cell reconstitution after alpha-beta-depleted transplantation in children. Study results and limitations: Some patients' high day-60 TCRbeta diversity was attributed to recipient cells surviving conditioning. Reportedly, roughly two months post-transplant, alpha-beta T cells arose from several hundred expanded graft clones. T cells produced anew were the main source of T-cell counts and diversity one year after transplant.

The authors prepared the TCRbeta library with unique molecular identifiers. MiXCR, run by TCRdb on the PCR reads, gives a single entry per CDR3 protein. The data contain about 200,000 distinct CDR3 sequences, about 8.7% of them singletons. This clonotype was seen only a few times. Its matching antigen is unknown. Trimming took off 8 bases at V and 3 bases at J, with 7 bases between the two ends. The germline V gene encodes CDR1 SEHNR and CDR2 FQNEAQ (reference sequence). The CDR3 contains 11 residues. This receptor was taken from a male patient under 10 years old who had a stem cell transplant for acute myeloid leukemia, so the T cells may come from the graft donor. The rearrangement joins TRBV7-9 to TRBJ2-5, with D perhaps matching TRBD2 (5 bases). This specimen was PBMCs, mostly from graft donor cells, taken 360 days after TCRalphabeta/CD19-depleted stem cell transplant. The chain's CDR3 is CASLGEETQYF. DNA of the CDR3: TGTGCCAGCCTCGGGGAAGAGACCCAGTACTTC.